What follows are 2 T cell receptor beta chains derived from one specimen sequenced in a study of T cell repertoires in MIS-A myocarditis. Generated by immunoSEQ multiplex PCR, the TCRdb table keeps only in-frame clones and is missing some. This table holds more than 9,000 clones, about 89% found once. The sample consisted of thoracic lymph node tissue obtained at autopsy. The source of these receptors is a man aged 18 to 29 with fulminant myocarditis from multisystem inflammatory syndrome in adults (MIS-A) after COVID-19.

The chain uses TRBV7-2 and TRBJ1-2, with 8 nucleotides matching TRBD1. V was clipped by 11 bases and J by 8 bases; unmatched bases: 10. The CDR3 spans 12 residues. The germline gives CDR1 SGHTA, CDR2 FQGNSA. CDR3 DNA sequence: TGTGCCGGGGCCCAGGGGGCGCAAGGCTACACCTTC. Its translation is CAGAQGAQGYTF. The whole variable domain, remainder taken from reference TRBV7-2 and TRBJ1-2, is GAGVSQSPSNKVTEKGKDVELRCDPISGHTALYWYRQSLGQGLEFLIYFQGNSAPDKSGLPSDRFSAERTGGSVSTLTIQRTQQEDSAVYLCAGAQGAQGYTFGSGTRLTVV.

The chain employs TRBV7-2 and TRBJ2-5, with D possibly being TRBD1 (6 bases). V shed 4 bases and J shed 5 bases, with 17 bases lying between them. CDR3 size: 15 residues. In germline, CDR1 is SGHTA, CDR2 FQGNSA. CDR3 protein: CASSSKTDRRETQYF. The CDR3 DNA is TGTGCCAGCAGCTCAAAGACAGACAGGAGGGAGACCCAGTACTTC.